What follows is one T cell receptor beta chain and its context. What antigen it recognizes has not been identified. No base-level quality is on record; no much larger clone is a single base apart. V sheds 3 bases and J sheds 0 bases, leaving 12 bases between their ends. The germline V gene supplies CDR1 KGHSH and CDR2 LQKENI. Its CDR3 holds 16 amino acids, cysteine through phenylalanine. Only the CDR3 portion is preserved as DNA: 48 bases, with reading frame beginning at the first base. The CDR3 regions of human TCRbeta chains were analyzed by immunosequencing. On the authors' methods: TCRs in the repertoires were matched against a reference library of SARS-CoV-2-specific TCRs that had been generated with the MIRA antigen-specificity platform. Breadth was defined as the fraction of unique TCRs that were SARS-CoV-2-associated, and depth was defined as the fraction of total T cells that were SARS-CoV-2-associated. Using the MIRA data, every spike-specific TCR was mapped to the spike region that the TCR reacted to and assigned to either a CD4 or a CD8 class. Log10-transformed breadth and depth values were compared by one-way ANOVA with Sidak's multiple comparisons tests. TCRdb obtained this table from immuneACCESS and retained in-frame rearrangements with V and J assigned. These tables miss some clones; where compared with another copy, unresolved V genes account for less than half of the shortfall, and the remainder is unexplained. The V and J calls and the clone size are those of that table, but D and trimming were determined from the DNA. Present in this sample are about 150,000 clones, 70% to 90% of which were seen just once. In total, the top ten clones hold less than 9.5% of the sample.

This record comes from a study of T cell responses to AZD1222 COVID-19 vaccine (dated by TCRdb to the early 2020s). Background on the whole study: AZD1222 recipients whose second dose came at about 4 weeks and those whose second dose came at about 12 weeks were combined into one group, since spike-specific TCR depth and breadth did not differ between the two schedules. TCR sequencing covered approximately 230 trial participants: 207 given two doses of AZD1222 and 26 given two doses of MenACWY control vaccine. Trial participants were enrolled into age subgroups of 18-55, 56-69 and 70-plus years, which contained around 150, 28 and 57 TCR-sequenced participants, respectively.

The study at large found these results: The 56-69-year group was small, and its depth increase did not reach significance, likely because of low power. Vaccine-associated CD4 TCRs spanned the whole spike protein, with dominant responses in regions 160-218 and 743-854. Epitopes outside the regions mutated in the B.1.351 and B.1.1.7 variants were reportedly recognized by nearly half of the unique spike-specific TCRs. No day 14 peak-response samples were available, so repertoires were characterized only after the peak T cell response. Only 5 to 7 AZD1222 recipients were SARS-CoV-2 seropositive at baseline, limiting conclusions about previously exposed vaccinees. A significant rise in spike-specific TCR breadth and depth was observed after two AZD1222 doses relative to day 0 and relative to MenACWY recipients. Participants were mostly white British, with more females than males. The authors suggested clonal diversity may have been underestimated.

What this sample's time point label stands for: baseline before first vaccination. Vaccinee samples came from UK trials COV001 and COV002, including a single-blind randomized controlled phase 2/3 trial of AZD1222 (ChAdOx1 nCoV-19) in healthy adults. For TCRbeta chain sequencing, PBMC samples from trial participants were taken at day 0 and at day 28 after the second dose. The material was peripheral blood, obtained on day 0 of AZD1222 vaccination. This sequence uses TRBV18 and TRBJ1-5; TRBD1 could be the D gene, as 6 bases match. This TCR derives from an adult in good health. The nucleotide sequence reads TGTGCCAGCTCACCTTCGGCAGGGGATAGCAATCAGCCCCAGCATTTT. It translates to CASSPSAGDSNQPQHF.